One sample yielded the 30 T cell receptor beta chains listed below, sequenced in a study of beta chain features in type 1 diabetes. Expressed TCRB transcripts got sequenced, as all isolated RNA was reverse transcribed. The table came from immunoSEQ multiplex PCR; TCRdb's copy has only in-frame clones and leaves some out. The sample contains about 700,000 clones, around 15% of which appear only once. Study results and caveats: Type 1 diabetes patients had moderately but significantly shorter TCRB CDR3s in all four CD4+ subsets.

Antigens for these TCRs are unknown. The sequencing sample was made of naive CD4+ T cells from blood. The source is a man younger than 30 with type 1 diabetes.

V and J are TRBV28 and TRBJ1-2, with 8 bases aligning to TRBD1. Germline V gene data show CDR1 as MDHEN and CDR2 as SYDVKM. Germline trimming cut 6 bases from V and 8 bases from J; bases unmatched to any gene: 11. The CDR3 loop spans 14 amino acids. The CDR3 is CASSVGTGVGGYTF. CDR3 coding DNA: TGTGCCAGCAGCGTCGGGACAGGAGTTGGAGGCTACACCTTC.

This clone appeared a few times. The genes are TRBV2 and TRBJ1-6; D is undetermined. The germline V gene has CDR1 SNHLY and CDR2 FYNNEI. The CDR3 sequence is 17 residues long. Trimming left V 4 bases short and J 0 bases short, with 13 bases between. The CDR3 protein is CASSAGRSSSYNSPLHF. DNA for the CDR3: TGTGCCAGCAGTGCTGGGCGCTCAAGCTCCTATAATTCACCCCTCCACTTT.

This chain connects TRBV5-5 to TRBJ1-6, with D unclear. Germline V lookup: CDR1 SGHKS, CDR2 YYEKEE (reference sequence). The CDR3 totals 15 residues. V lost 0 bases, J lost 9 bases, and 13 bases lay in between. CDR3 nucleotide sequence: TGTGCCAGCAGCTTGGTGAGGGCGGCAGGTTCACCCCTCCACTTT. Its translation is CASSLVRAAGSPLHF.

The gene calls are TRBV4-2 and TRBJ2-7; 8 nucleotides align to TRBD1. The CDR3 runs to 15 residues. From germline, CDR1 is LGHNA and CDR2 YNFKEQ. Germline trimming cut 0 bases from V and 6 bases from J; bases unmatched to any gene: 7. As DNA, the CDR3 is TGTGCCAGCAGCCAAGAGACAGGGGAAGGTTCCGAGCAGTACTTC. Its translation is CASSQETGEGSEQYF.

This clone has a single count. Written as DNA, the CDR3 is TGTGCCAGCAGTGTTCCGCAGGGGAGCACTGAAGCTTTCTTT. Encoded protein: CASSVPQGSTEAFF. The chain is built from TRBV6-1 and TRBJ1-1, with D perhaps TRBD1 (6 bases). The germline gives CDR1 MNHNS, CDR2 SASEGT. This CDR3 region has 14 residues. V gave up 4 bases and J gave up 4 bases, with 13 bases separating them.

This clone was recorded a few times. This chain connects TRBV19 to TRBJ2-5; the D is unclear. The CDR3 is made up of 13 amino acids. In germline, CDR1 is LNHDA, CDR2 SQIVND (reference sequence). Deletions cut 11 bases from V and 2 bases from J, with 15 bases between. The CDR3 spells CASKWIRQETQYF. The CDR3 DNA reads TGTGCCTCTAAGTGGATTAGACAAGAGACCCAGTACTTC.

A few counts support this clone. V usage is TRBV25-1 and J usage is TRBJ2-5; 8 bases are a match to TRBD1. Trimming at V came to 2 bases and at J to 3 bases, leaving 2 bases not matched to a gene. The germline V gene encodes CDR1 MGHDK and CDR2 SYGVNS. This CDR3 has 14 residues. The CDR3 DNA is TGTGCCAGCAGTGAAGGACAGGGAAAAGAGACCCAGTACTTC. This translates into CASSEGQGKETQYF.

The gene calls are TRBV10-1 and TRBJ2-7; D call uncertain. The germline CDR1 and CDR2 sequences are WNHNN and SYGVQD (reference sequence). Trimming removed 4 bases from V and 0 bases from J, with 7 bases in between. There are 13 residues in the CDR3. DNA of the CDR3: TGCGCCAGCAGTGTTGGGTTCTCCTACGAGCAGTACTTC. Protein sequence: CASSVGFSYEQYF.

V is TRBV25-1 and J is TRBJ2-6; a weak D match, TRBD1 (5 bases). Germline V gene sequence: CDR1 MGHDK, CDR2 SYGVNS. V was pared by 1 base and J by 4 bases, with 11 bases between. The CDR3 covers 16 residues. CDR3 DNA sequence: TGTGCCAGCAGTGAATGGGGCCGTGAGGGGGCCAACGTCCTGACTTTC. Translation gives CASSEWGREGANVLTF.

The chain couples TRBV10-3 to TRBJ1-2; 9 nucleotides agree with TRBD1. Trimming took 8 bases from V and 4 from J; bases not matched to a gene: 8. Germline V CDR1 and CDR2: ENHRY, SYGVKD. The CDR3 spans 14 residues. The CDR3 spells CAIGGTGNIYGYTF. The CDR3 nucleotides read TGTGCCATCGGCGGGACAGGGAACATCTATGGCTACACCTTC.

This clone was seen a few times. This sequence joins TRBV9 and TRBJ1-1, with TRBD1 as a possible D gene (5 bases). Germline CDR1 reads SGDLS; CDR2 reads YYNGEE. V was cut by 0 bases and J by 6 bases, with 12 bases left in between. This CDR3 is built from 14 residues. The CDR3 is CASSVAGTAAEAFF. CDR3 sequence (DNA): TGTGCCAGCAGCGTAGCTGGGACTGCCGCTGAAGCTTTCTTT.

The chain joins TRBV18 to TRBJ1-5; TRBD1 aligns across 7 bases. Trimming at V came to 0 bases and at J to 6 bases, leaving 11 bases not matched to a gene. The CDR3 extends over 17 amino acids. The V gene's germline CDR1 is KGHSH and CDR2 LQKENI. This chain's CDR3 is CASSPPIYRQGSQPQHF. The CDR3 DNA sequence: TGTGCCAGCTCACCACCCATATATCGACAGGGTAGTCAGCCCCAGCATTTT.

The rearrangement links TRBV6-5 to TRBJ1-6; D call uncertain. The CDR3 sequence is 13 residues long. V lost 6 bases to trimming and J lost 9 bases, with 12 bases between them. CDR1 is MNHEY, CDR2 SVGAGI, per germline. CDR3 sequence (DNA): TGTGCCAGCAGAAGGGTCCAGAGTTCACCCCTCCACTTT. Protein: CASRRVQSSPLHF.

This clone was seen a handful of times. The chain uses TRBV7-9 and TRBJ2-5; possible D gene TRBD1, 6 bases. Germline V gene sequence: CDR1 SEHNR, CDR2 FQNEAQ (reference sequence). The CDR3 extends over 14 amino acids. V lost 4 bases, J lost 1 base, and 10 bases lay in between. Written as DNA, the CDR3 is TGTGCCAGCAGCTCACGGACAGTCCAAGAGACCCAGTACTTC. Protein product: CASSSRTVQETQYF.

This clone was observed a handful of times. The chain joins TRBV6-6 to TRBJ2-1; D is unclear. Looked up from germline, CDR1 is MNHNY and CDR2 is SVGAGI (reference sequence). The CDR3 sequence is 14 residues long. Trimming cost V 6 bases and J 1 base, with 10 bases left between them. CDR3 amino acids: CASSLYGSYNEQFF. In DNA form, the CDR3 reads TGTGCCAGCAGCCTCTACGGTTCCTACAATGAGCAGTTCTTC.

A note on this clone: In the same sample, other DNA sequences code for this CDR3. This chain links TRBV5-1 with TRBJ1-2; D not resolved. Between the trimmed V and J ends, which lost 1 base and 2 bases, there was a span of 6 bases. Germline CDR1 and CDR2: SGHRS and YFSETQ. The CDR3 totals 13 residues. DNA of the CDR3: TGCGCCAGCAGCTTGCTGGGAAACTATGGCTACACCTTC. Its protein is CASSLLGNYGYTF.

The V and J genes are TRBV30 and TRBJ1-1; no firm D call. The V end was cut by 2 bases, the J end by 1 base, with 11 bases between. The length of the CDR3 is 14 residues. Germline lookup yields CDR1 GTSNPN and CDR2 SVGIG (reference sequence). Here the CDR3 reads CAWSPNTQNTEAFF. CDR3 nucleotides: TGTGCCTGGAGTCCGAACACGCAGAACACTGAAGCTTTCTTT.

This clone has a handful of counts. The chain employs TRBV4-1 and TRBJ1-1; tentatively, D is TRBD1 (6 bases). V was pared by 2 bases and J by 4 bases, with 17 bases between. Per the germline V gene, CDR1 is MGHRA and CDR2 is YSYEKL. The CDR3 is 16 residues long. The CDR3 nucleotides are TGCGCCAGCAGCCAACTACACAGGGAGGGTAGCACTGAAGCTTTCTTT. This translates into CASSQLHREGSTEAFF.

This clone turned up a few times. This chain links TRBV28 with TRBJ1-3; D uncertain. The length of the CDR3 is 15 residues. Trimming shortened V by 6 bases and J by 0 bases, and 12 bases separated the two germline ends. Germline CDR1 reads MDHEN; CDR2 reads SYDVKM. Written as DNA, the CDR3 is TGTGCCAGCAGCGAGTCGGGCCTCTCTGGAAACACCATATATTTT. It is translated as CASSESGLSGNTIYF.

This clone was seen more than once but under ten times. The chain combines TRBV4-2 with TRBJ2-2; D gene ambiguous. Germline V gene data show CDR1 as LGHNA and CDR2 as YNFKEQ. The V end was cut by 2 bases, the J end by 4 bases, with 11 bases between. The CDR3 extends over 15 amino acids. CDR3 region: CASSQTGRTTGELFF. The CDR3 DNA reads TGTGCCAGCAGCCAAACCGGACGTACCACCGGGGAGCTGTTTTTT.

The chain recombines TRBV7-9 with TRBJ2-7, with TRBD1 identical over 11 bases. J was trimmed by 2 bases and V by 5 bases; bases with no gene match: 8. CDR1 is SEHNR, CDR2 FQNEAQ, per germline (reference sequence). The CDR3 spans 16 residues. DNA for the CDR3: TGTGCCAGCAGCCCGTTCCCGGGACAGGGGGCCTACGAGCAGTACTTC. It is translated as CASSPFPGQGAYEQYF.

This chain uses TRBV6-1 with TRBJ2-1, with TRBD1 matching over 7 bases. Germline V CDR1 and CDR2: MNHNS, SASEGT. The V and J ends lost 7 bases and 2 bases, in that order; junction bases with no gene match: 2. CDR3 size: 13 residues. CDR3 sequence: CASTRGPYNEQFF. CDR3 DNA: TGTGCCAGCACGAGGGGGCCCTACAATGAGCAGTTCTTC.

This clone was counted between two and nine times. The CDR3 DNA reads as TGTGCTAGTGGTTTGCCAAGTCTCCGGGACAGGGGGCTGAGGACCGTGGACGGCAATCAGCCCCAGCATTTT. Translated: CASGLPSLRDRGLRTVDGNQPQHF. The chain uses TRBV12-5 and TRBJ1-5; 12 nucleotides line up with TRBD1. CDR1 is LGHNT, CDR2 FRNRAP, per germline. This CDR3 is built from 24 residues. V trimming: 2 bases; J trimming: 2 bases; junction bases outside the gene matches: 25.

The rearrangement links TRBV9 to TRBJ1-1; D is ambiguous. Germline-derived CDR1 and CDR2 are SGDLS and YYNGEE. V lost 3 bases and J 4 bases, leaving 13 bases between the germline ends. The CDR3 sequence is 14 residues long. The CDR3, as DNA: TGTGCCAGCAGCGCCTCAGGCCTTGTCACTGAAGCTTTCTTT. It encodes CASSASGLVTEAFF.

The chain is built from TRBV10-3 and TRBJ1-1; 7 bases align to TRBD1. The V gene's germline CDR1 is ENHRY and CDR2 SYGVKD. V lost 11 bases and J lost 3; bases outside the gene matches: 12. The CDR3 sequence is 14 residues long. The CDR3 sequence: CALSTKGQHTEAFF. The CDR3 DNA follows: TGTGCCTTATCTACTAAGGGACAGCACACTGAAGCTTTCTTT.

This clone was counted between two and nine times. V gene TRBV2 combines with J gene TRBJ2-1; 8 positions match TRBD2. Germline values: CDR1 SNHLY, CDR2 FYNNEI. The CDR3 covers 13 residues. The J segment lost 5 bases and the V segment lost 7 bases, leaving 4 bases of the junction unmatched. The CDR3 protein is CASNPAGDNEQFF. The DNA for the CDR3 is TGTGCCAGCAACCCAGCGGGGGACAATGAGCAGTTCTTC.

This clone turned up a few times. The chain couples TRBV5-4 to TRBJ2-3, with unresolved D. V was clipped by 2 bases and J by 6 bases, with 10 bases between them. The germline CDR1 and CDR2 sequences are SGHNT and YYREEE (reference sequence). The CDR3 spans 13 residues. The CDR3 bases are TGTGCCAGCAGCTTCGAACGTGGGGATACGCAGTATTTT. Protein: CASSFERGDTQYF. Variable domain in full (rest from reference TRBV5-4 and TRBJ2-3): ETGVTQSPTHLIKTRGQQVTLRCSSQSGHNTVSWYQQALGQGPQFIFQYYREEENGRGNFPPRFSGLQFPNYSSELNVNALELDDSALYLCASSFERGDTQYFGPGTRLTVL.

The table lists this clone with many counts. The CDR3 loop reads CAWGRNQETQYF. The CDR3, as DNA: TGTGCCTGGGGCAGGAACCAAGAGACCCAGTACTTC. V gene TRBV30 combines with J gene TRBJ2-5; the D is unclear. The germline V gene encodes CDR1 GTSNPN and CDR2 SVGIG (reference sequence). V lost 5 bases, J lost 0 bases, and 7 bases lay in between. The CDR3 totals 12 residues.

This chain uses TRBV19 with TRBJ2-1; D ambiguous. V was trimmed by 1 base and J by 4 bases, leaving 20 bases between them. CDR3 length equals 18 residues. The germline CDR1 and CDR2 sequences are LNHDA and SQIVND (reference sequence). The CDR3 nucleotides are TGTGCCAGTAGTATAGGTCACGAAGGCTACCCAGAATACAATGAGCAGTTCTTC. Translating it yields CASSIGHEGYPEYNEQFF.

This clone has just a few counts. This chain uses TRBV7-6 with TRBJ2-3; 8 bases match TRBD2. Germline V lookup: CDR1 SGHVS, CDR2 FNYEAQ. V lost 7 bases, J lost 0 bases, and 21 bases stayed unmatched. The CDR3 extends over 20 amino acids. The CDR3 region is CASTLGTGTRRPKSTDTQYF. CDR3 in DNA: TGTGCCAGCACCTTGGGGACCGGGACTAGGAGGCCAAAGAGCACAGATACGCAGTATTTT.